The entry below gives a single T cell receptor beta chain sequence along with its context. The antigen is not known. These data originate in a study of T cell clonotyping in hematopoietic cell transplantation. Study-wide results and caveats: After transplant, recipient diversity fell while pathologically expanded clonotypes grew through day 180. Without cell sorting, CD4 versus CD8 contributions remain unresolved. At the given depth, recipient repertoires were over 95% de novo clonotypes.

The germline V gene encodes CDR1 ENHRY and CDR2 SYGVKD. This CDR3 is built from 14 residues. V was shortened by 2 bases and J by 3 bases, with 10 bases between the two germline ends. The data were produced by immunoSEQ multiplex PCR, yet TCRdb's version contains in-frame clones alone and is incomplete. The table lists over 10,000 clones, around 90% of them singletons, with 0.95% to 1.5% in the top ten. The sequencing sample was made of peripheral blood mononuclear cells. This TCR was recovered from a young man in good health. Some clones in this sample may be carry-over from other donors' samples. This sequence joins TRBV10-3 and TRBJ1-2; D is ambiguous. The CDR3 loop reads CAISETQTHYGYTF. The CDR3 region has the DNA TGTGCCATCAGTGAGACCCAGACCCACTATGGCTACACCTTC.